This passage covers 28 T cell receptor beta chains from one sample sequenced in a study of blood T cell repertoires in COVID-19. Profiling relied on immunoSEQ multiplex PCR, and the TCRdb table lists in-frame clones only, not all of them. The table records 130,000 to 150,000 clones, around nine tenths of them present only once. Sequencing input: peripheral blood. The receptor set was obtained from a woman in her fifties or sixties with active or convalescent COVID-19.

This rearrangement joins TRBV6-5 to TRBJ1-1; D is perhaps TRBD1 (5 bases). Per germline, CDR1 MNHEY and CDR2 SVGAGI. Trimming shortened V by 0 bases and J by 6 bases, and 11 bases separated the two germline ends. The CDR3 spans 14 residues. In DNA form, the CDR3 reads TGTGCCAGCAGTTACTCGAGACAGAGACCTGAAGCTTTCTTT. This translates into CASSYSRQRPEAFF.

The count of this clone is one. The gene calls are TRBV11-3 and TRBJ2-1; D might be TRBD1 (6 bases). The V gene lost 5 bases and the J gene lost 8 bases, with 19 bases spanning the gap. CDR1 is SGHNT and CDR2 is YENEEA in the germline V gene. The CDR3 runs 15 residues. The CDR3 bases are TGTGCCAGCAGCCTCGGACAGAGCCCTAATGATGAGCAGTTCTTC. Translated, it gives CASSLGQSPNDEQFF.

V gene TRBV18 combines with J gene TRBJ1-1, with D possibly matching TRBD1 (6 bases). V was pared by 5 bases and J by 1 base, with 11 bases between. CDR3 length: 14 amino acids. The germline V gene encodes CDR1 KGHSH and CDR2 LQKENI. In nucleotides, the CDR3 is TGTGCCAGCTCAACTGGCAGGGGGAACACTGAAGCTTTCTTT. Its protein product is CASSTGRGNTEAFF.

V usage is TRBV6-5 and J usage is TRBJ1-1, with 7 bases aligning to TRBD1. Germline lookup yields CDR1 MNHEY and CDR2 SVGAGI. V shed 5 bases, J shed 12 bases, and the junction held 15 bases outside the gene matches. The CDR3 sequence is 14 residues long. The CDR3 coding sequence is TGTGCCAGCAGTCGCCTAGGGGGCTACGGCCAATCTTTCTTT. It encodes CASSRLGGYGQSFF.

This clone appeared a single time. This rearrangement joins TRBV19 to TRBJ2-1, with D perhaps TRBD2 (6 bases). The CDR3 covers 14 residues. Per germline, CDR1 LNHDA and CDR2 SQIVND (reference sequence). Trimming took 4 bases from V and 4 from J, leaving 11 bases between them. The CDR3 protein is CASSRGTSYNEQFF. CDR3 sequence (DNA): TGTGCCAGTAGTAGGGGGACTTCGTACAATGAGCAGTTCTTC.

This rearrangement joins TRBV25-1 to TRBJ1-2, with a tentative D call TRBD1 (5 bases). The germline V gene has CDR1 MGHDK and CDR2 SYGVNS. The ends were cut back, 5 bases at V and 7 bases at J, with 20 bases in the middle. This CDR3 region has 15 residues. The CDR3 is CASSQRPQGFGGYTF. CDR3 DNA: TGTGCCAGCAGTCAAAGACCGCAGGGTTTTGGTGGCTACACCTTC.

The chain has TRBV4-3 and TRBJ1-1, with 8 nucleotides matching TRBD1. J was trimmed by 3 bases and V by 4 bases; bases with no gene match: 7. The V gene's germline CDR1 is LGHNA and CDR2 YSLEER. The CDR3 sequence is 15 residues long. Written as DNA, the CDR3 is TGCGCCAGCAGCCTCGACAGGGGACGAGACACTGAAGCTTTCTTT. Its translation: CASSLDRGRDTEAFF.

The gene calls are TRBV27 and TRBJ1-2, with 7 bases identical to TRBD1. Germline loops: CDR1 MNHEY, CDR2 SMNVEV (reference sequence). The CDR3 runs to 13 residues. The J segment lost 7 bases and the V segment lost 6 bases, leaving 8 bases of the junction unmatched. CDR3 protein: CASSNRQGGGYTF. For the CDR3, the DNA is TGTGCCAGCAGCAACCGACAGGGAGGTGGCTACACCTTC.

The rearrangement joins TRBV12-3 or TRBV12-4 to TRBJ1-3; D not resolved. The CDR3 is 12 amino acids. Trimming shortened V by 9 bases and J by 2 bases, and 8 bases separated the two germline ends. The CDR3 protein is CASSRAGNTIYF. The CDR3 nucleotides read TGTGCCAGTTCACGGGCTGGAAACACCATATATTTT.

The rearrangement uses TRBV7-3 and TRBJ2-1; 8 bases agree with TRBD2. This CDR3 is built from 15 residues. The ends lost 3 bases at V and 4 bases at J; junction bases unmatched: 5. Germline V gives CDR1 SGHTA, CDR2 FQGTGA. The CDR3 here is CASSLLAGPYNEQFF. The CDR3 coding sequence is TGTGCCAGCAGCTTGCTAGCGGGCCCTTACAATGAGCAGTTCTTC.

This chain links TRBV5-1 with TRBJ2-3; no reliable D call. The germline V gene has CDR1 SGHRS and CDR2 YFSETQ. The CDR3 is 14 residues long. V was clipped by 4 bases and J by 7 bases, with 16 bases between them. The DNA for the CDR3 is TGCGCCAGCAGCGTGGATGAGTCCCGCCATACGCAGTATTTT. Translation: CASSVDESRHTQYF.

The chain is built from TRBV6-5 and TRBJ2-1, with D maybe TRBD2 (7 bases). Deletions cut 7 bases from V and 5 bases from J, with 15 bases between. CDR3 length: 14 amino acids. Looked up from germline, CDR1 is MNHEY and CDR2 is SVGAGI. The chain's CDR3 is CASTEGGKNNEQFF. DNA for the CDR3: TGTGCCAGCACCGAGGGGGGGAAGAACAATGAGCAGTTCTTC.

This clone was found a few times. The chain is built from TRBV19 and TRBJ2-5; D gene uncertain. The V gene's germline CDR1 is LNHDA and CDR2 SQIVND (reference sequence). V was cut by 6 bases and J by 3 bases, with 5 bases left in between. The length of the CDR3 is 11 residues. CDR3 residues: CASRREETQYF. CDR3 in DNA: TGTGCCAGTAGAAGAGAAGAGACCCAGTACTTC.

This chain links TRBV19 with TRBJ1-1; 9 nucleotides match TRBD1. This CDR3 has 16 residues. With 4 bases clipped from V and 0 bases from J, the junction kept 6 bases outside the gene matches. The germline V gene has CDR1 LNHDA and CDR2 SQIVND (reference sequence). The CDR3 DNA is TGTGCCAGTAGTACCCGGACAGGGGTCATGAACACTGAAGCTTTCTTT. As protein: CASSTRTGVMNTEAFF.

The chain has TRBV28 and TRBJ2-5; tentative D call: TRBD1 (7 bases). The germline V gene has CDR1 MDHEN and CDR2 SYDVKM. The germline V and J ends were trimmed by 3 bases and 5 bases, with 16 bases remaining between them. This CDR3 comprises 15 residues. The CDR3 here is CASSLAGPGGETQYF. CDR3 bases: TGTGCCAGCAGTTTGGCGGGACCAGGGGGGGAGACCCAGTACTTC.

This chain uses TRBV20-1 with TRBJ1-6; possibly TRBD1 for D (6 bases). The CDR3 is 16 residues long. Germline CDR1 is DFQATT and CDR2 is SNEGSKA (reference sequence). Trimming pared 3 bases from V and 0 bases from J, leaving 12 bases between. The CDR3 DNA is TGCAGTGCTAGTGCAACCAGGGGCTCCTATAATTCACCCCTCCACTTT. This codes for CSASATRGSYNSPLHF.

The chain combines TRBV27 with TRBJ1-3, with D possibly matching TRBD1 (6 bases). CDR3 length equals 15 residues. Germline V CDR1 and CDR2: MNHEY, SMNVEV (reference sequence). Trimming took 6 bases from V and 1 from J, leaving 13 bases between them. The CDR3 bases are TGTGCCAGCAGGTCCAGGGGAGGGTCTGGAAACACCATATATTTT. It yields the protein CASRSRGGSGNTIYF.

The genes are TRBV7-9 and TRBJ2-3; weak D call: TRBD1 (6 bases). The CDR3 is made up of 16 amino acids. V was cut by 5 bases and J by 3 bases, with 18 bases left in between. Germline V gene lookup returns CDR1 SEHNR and CDR2 FQNEAQ (reference sequence). The CDR3 sequence is CASSPATGYGTDTQYF. In nucleotides, the CDR3 is TGTGCCAGCAGCCCTGCAACAGGGTACGGTACAGATACGCAGTATTTT.

In this sample, this clone is medium-sized. The chain is built from TRBV15 and TRBJ2-2, with TRBD1 matching 9 bases. Trimming took 9 bases from V and 2 from J; bases not matched to a gene: 4. The CDR3 sequence is 14 residues long. Germline CDR1 and CDR2: LNHNV and YYDKDF (reference sequence). CDR3 sequence (DNA): TGTGCCACGACGGGACAGGGAAACACCGGGGAGCTGTTTTTT. Its translation is CATTGQGNTGELFF.

This chain connects TRBV3-1 (or the pseudogene TRBV3-2) to TRBJ2-1; 8 bases match TRBD1. Germline V lookup: CDR1 LGHDT, CDR2 YNNKEL (reference sequence). After removal of 3 bases from V and 5 bases from J, the junction contained 3 bases not matched to a gene. This CDR3 has 14 residues. CDR3: CASSQSDRDNEQFF. In nucleotides, the CDR3 is TGTGCCAGCAGCCAGTCGGACAGGGACAATGAGCAGTTCTTC.

The chain links TRBV4-1 to TRBJ2-2; 11 bases align to TRBD1. The CDR3 has 17 residues. With V trimmed by 3 bases and J by 3 bases, 6 bases remained unmatched. The V gene's germline CDR1 is MGHRA and CDR2 YSYEKL. The CDR3 DNA is TGCGCCAGCAGCCACGGGACAGGGGGTTGGGACACCGGGGAGCTGTTTTTT. It codes for CASSHGTGGWDTGELFF.

The CDR3 DNA follows: TGTGCCAGTAGTACCTACAGGAGAAACACTGAAGCTTTCTTT. This gives the protein CASSTYRRNTEAFF. This chain joins TRBV19 and TRBJ1-1; possibly TRBD1 for D (5 bases). V dropped 4 bases and J dropped 2 bases, with 11 bases sitting between them. This CDR3 region has 14 residues. In germline, CDR1 is LNHDA, CDR2 SQIVND (reference sequence).

This clone was counted a few times. This chain uses TRBV7-3 with TRBJ2-1; 14 positions match TRBD2. Unmatched junction bases numbered 10, after V lost 4 bases and J lost 5 bases. CDR3 length: 18 residues. Germline loops: CDR1 SGHTA, CDR2 FQGTGA. The DNA of the CDR3 is TGTGCCAGCAGCTCCCAGCCCCCGACTAGCGGGAGGGACAATGAGCAGTTCTTC. Translating it yields CASSSQPPTSGRDNEQFF.

The chain carries TRBV19 and TRBJ1-5, with 8 bases aligning to TRBD1. This CDR3 comprises 16 residues. V was pared by 5 bases and J by 6 bases, with 12 bases of the junction left unmatched. Germline V lookup: CDR1 LNHDA, CDR2 SQIVND (reference sequence). CDR3 in DNA: TGTGCCAGTAGTTTAAGCCTGGACAGGGTGGGTCAGCCCCAGCATTTT. It translates to CASSLSLDRVGQPQHF.

The chain links TRBV2 to TRBJ1-1, with 8 bases fitting TRBD1. Germline V gene sequence: CDR1 SNHLY, CDR2 FYNNEI. This CDR3 is 13 amino acids long. V lost 8 bases and J lost 5; bases outside the gene matches: 7. CDR3 amino acids: CASGQGRGTEAFF. CDR3 nucleotide sequence: TGTGCCAGCGGACAGGGAAGAGGGACTGAAGCTTTCTTT.

The rearrangement uses TRBV7-9 and TRBJ1-5; 8 nucleotides line up with TRBD1. This CDR3 spans 13 amino acids. V lost 5 bases, J lost 4 bases, and 1 base stayed unmatched. Germline values: CDR1 SEHNR, CDR2 FQNEAQ (reference sequence). In DNA, the CDR3 is TGTGCCAGCAGCCGACAGGGGAATCAGCCCCAGCATTTT. Translation gives CASSRQGNQPQHF.

This rearrangement joins TRBV18 to TRBJ2-1; 9 bases agree with TRBD2. J gave up 2 bases and V 0 bases, and 11 bases lay outside the gene matches. Germline CDR1 and CDR2: KGHSH and LQKENI. The CDR3 is 19 amino acids. CDR3 sequence (DNA): TGTGCCAGCTCACCACCGCGGGGGGGCCAAGCACCCACCTACAATGAGCAGTTCTTC. Its translation: CASSPPRGGQAPTYNEQFF.

The CDR3 sequence is CASSQGQEETQYF. The CDR3 DNA reads as TGTGCCAGCAGCCAAGGACAAGAAGAGACCCAGTACTTC. The chain has TRBV14 and TRBJ2-5; no clear D. This CDR3 has 13 residues. The germline gives CDR1 SGHDN, CDR2 FVKESK. V gave up 1 base and J gave up 3 bases, with 6 bases separating them.